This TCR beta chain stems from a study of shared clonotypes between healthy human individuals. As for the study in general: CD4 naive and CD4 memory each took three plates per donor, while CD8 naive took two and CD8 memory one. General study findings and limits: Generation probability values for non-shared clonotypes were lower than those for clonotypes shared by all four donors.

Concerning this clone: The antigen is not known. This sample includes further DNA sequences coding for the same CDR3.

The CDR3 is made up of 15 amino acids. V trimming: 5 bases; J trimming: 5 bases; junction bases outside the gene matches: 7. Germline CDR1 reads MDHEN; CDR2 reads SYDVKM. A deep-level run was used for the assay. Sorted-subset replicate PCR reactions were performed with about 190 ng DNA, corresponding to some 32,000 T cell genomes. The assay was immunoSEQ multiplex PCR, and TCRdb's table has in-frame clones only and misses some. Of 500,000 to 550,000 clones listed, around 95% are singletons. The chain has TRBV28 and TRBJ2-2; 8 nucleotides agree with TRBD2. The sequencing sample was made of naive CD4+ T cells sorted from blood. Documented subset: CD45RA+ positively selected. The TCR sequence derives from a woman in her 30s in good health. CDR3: CASSLSGSGTGELFF. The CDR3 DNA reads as TGTGCCAGCAGTCTCAGCGGGAGCGGTACCGGGGAGCTGTTTTTT.